This T cell receptor beta chain was identified in a study of cytomegalovirus exposure and HLA in healthy donors. Points from the study as a whole: Several of the most significant clusters appeared linked to common viral pathogens, based on a later analysis.

PCR employed 60 Vbeta and 13 Jbeta primers. Clones were read by immunoSEQ multiplex PCR, and TCRdb kept only the in-frame ones, dropping some. The table records 150,000 to 180,000 clones, about 74% of them present only once. Regarding this clone: Its antigen is undetermined.

CDR3 size: 15 residues. J lost 8 bases, V lost 5 bases, and 10 bases had no gene match. Germline CDR1 and CDR2: SGHNT and YYREEE (reference sequence). This clonotype originated in a middle-aged woman in good health and CMV-seronegative. This chain links TRBV5-4 with TRBJ1-2; TRBD1 matches at 12 bases. Sequencing was done on a sample of PBMCs. The CDR3 reads CASSLPGQGAIGYTF. The CDR3 DNA reads as TGTGCCAGCAGTTTACCGGGACAGGGGGCGATCGGCTACACCTTC.